These 18 T cell receptor beta chains were sequenced from one sample in a study of cytomegalovirus exposure and HLA in healthy donors (dated by TCRdb to the late 2010s). Libraries came from the immunoSEQ multiplex PCR assay. For the multiplex PCR, a mixture combining 60 forward primers for TCR Vbeta segments and 13 reverse primers for TCR Jbeta segments was used. The table was pulled from immuneACCESS by TCRdb, which kept in-frame rearrangements only. Such tables lose some clones; where checked, under half of the loss comes from unresolved V genes, and the rest has no known cause. Present in this sample are around 270,000 clones, about 80% of which were seen just once. The ten largest clones add up to roughly 0.31% of the sample. Sequenced material: PBMCs. These receptors came from a girl aged 2-10 years in good health and CMV-seronegative.

The rearrangement links TRBV7-8 to TRBJ2-7, with TRBD2 matching 8 bases. CDR3 length equals 15 residues. Germline values: CDR1 SGHVS, CDR2 FQNEAQ. J was trimmed by 6 bases and V by 5 bases; bases with no gene match: 12. DNA for the CDR3: TGTGCCAGCAGCCGGGGGGGTTGGGGCGTCTCCGAGCAGTACTTC. Protein product: CASSRGGWGVSEQYF.

The chain couples TRBV7-9 to TRBJ1-1; no firm D call. Trimming took 5 bases from V and 2 from J, leaving 9 bases between them. The CDR3 covers 13 residues. Germline lookup yields CDR1 SEHNR and CDR2 FQNEAQ (reference sequence). CDR3: CASSTTENTEAFF. Here the CDR3 DNA reads TGTGCCAGCAGCACTACTGAAAACACTGAAGCTTTCTTT.

This sequence joins TRBV19 and TRBJ2-1, with a tentative D call TRBD1 (6 bases). Germline V gene lookup returns CDR1 LNHDA and CDR2 SQIVND (reference sequence). V shed 3 bases and J shed 8 bases, with 14 bases lying between them. This CDR3 region has 14 residues. The CDR3 DNA reads TGTGCCAGTAGTATCGGCAGGGGTATAGATGAGCAGTTCTTC. The encoded protein is CASSIGRGIDEQFF. Supplemented by reference TRBV19 and TRBJ2-1, the full variable domain reads DGGITQSPKYLFRKEGQNVTLSCEQNLNHDAMYWYRQDPGQGLRLIYYSQIVNDFQKGDIAEGYSVSREKKESFPLTVTSAQKNPTAFYLCASSIGRGIDEQFFGPGTRLTVL.

This chain connects TRBV18 to TRBJ1-3, with TRBD1 identical over 11 bases. J lost 4 bases, V lost 3 bases, and 5 bases had no gene match. CDR1 and CDR2 from the germline V gene are KGHSH and LQKENI. The CDR3 totals 16 residues. Here the CDR3 reads CASSPRDRGSGNTIYF. CDR3 coding DNA: TGTGCCAGCTCACCGCGGGACAGGGGGTCCGGAAACACCATATATTTT. Together with reference TRBV18 and TRBJ1-3, the CDR3 gives the full variable domain: NAGVMQNPRHLVRRRGQEARLRCSPMKGHSHVYWYRQLPEEGLKFMVYLQKENIIDESGMPKERFSAEFPKEGPSILRIQQVVRGDSAAYFCASSPRDRGSGNTIYFGEGSWLTVV.

The J gene is TRBJ2-3, the V gene TRBV5-1; the D is unclear. This CDR3 contains 13 residues. Trimming removed 3 bases at V and 6 bases at J, with 11 bases between. Germline-derived CDR1 and CDR2 are SGHRS and YFSETQ. Written as DNA, the CDR3 is TGCGCCAGCAGCTCCTTATCCGCGGATACGCAGTATTTT. Protein sequence: CASSSLSADTQYF.

The chain couples TRBV19 to TRBJ2-7, with 12 bases identical to TRBD2. Trimming removed 5 bases from V and 3 bases from J; junction bases left unmatched: 5. This CDR3 region has 15 residues. The V gene's germline CDR1 is LNHDA and CDR2 SQIVND (reference sequence). CDR3: CASSSRGLAGYEQYF. Here the CDR3 DNA reads TGTGCCAGTAGTTCGCGGGGACTAGCGGGCTACGAGCAGTACTTC.

CDR3 DNA sequence: TGTGCGTGCGCGGCCCATACCTCTACGAACACCGGGGAGCTGTTTTTT. Its translation is CACAAHTSTNTGELFF. The rearrangement links TRBV10-3 to TRBJ2-2, with D unresolved. The CDR3 loop spans 16 amino acids. Germline V gene data show CDR1 as ENHRY and CDR2 as SYGVKD.

The chain uses TRBV2 and TRBJ1-5; D not resolved. The CDR3 is 13 amino acids. Trimming left V 4 bases short and J 0 bases short, with 4 bases between. The germline gives CDR1 SNHLY, CDR2 FYNNEI. CDR3 DNA: TGTGCCAGCAGTGGAGATAGCAATCAGCCCCAGCATTTT. Protein product: CASSGDSNQPQHF.

The chain is built from TRBV30 and TRBJ2-5; D is unresolved. Trimming pared 0 bases from V and 4 bases from J, leaving 9 bases between. This CDR3 comprises 13 residues. Germline assignment: CDR1 GTSNPN and CDR2 SVGIG (reference sequence). In nucleotides, the CDR3 is TGTGCCTGGAGTGTACGAGTTGGAGAGACCCAGTACTTC. This translates into CAWSVRVGETQYF.

The chain joins TRBV2 to TRBJ1-5, with D uncertain. The V and J ends lost 7 bases and 4 bases respectively, with 14 bases between them. There are 14 residues in the CDR3. Germline V CDR1 and CDR2: SNHLY, FYNNEI. As DNA, the CDR3 is TGTGCCAGCACCGGAGCGGGAAAGAATCAGCCCCAGCATTTT. As protein: CASTGAGKNQPQHF.

The chain combines TRBV27 with TRBJ1-2; 8 positions agree with TRBD1. V was clipped by 3 bases and J by 7 bases; unmatched bases: 16. Germline CDR1 and CDR2: MNHEY and SMNVEV (reference sequence). The CDR3 spans 17 residues. The CDR3 sequence is CASSLIHQAGQVSGYTF. CDR3 nucleotide sequence: TGTGCCAGCAGTTTGATACACCAGGCGGGACAGGTATCTGGCTACACCTTC.

The genes are TRBV28 and TRBJ2-7; D unclear. Germline V gives CDR1 MDHEN, CDR2 SYDVKM. The CDR3 contains 11 residues. The V end was cut by 4 bases, the J end by 5 bases, with 6 bases between. The CDR3 protein is CASSSYDEQYF. CDR3 in DNA: TGTGCCAGCAGTTCTTATGACGAGCAGTACTTC.

This sequence joins TRBV5-8 and TRBJ2-1, with 7 nucleotides matching TRBD1. The trim removed 1 base at V and 6 bases at J, leaving 7 bases unmatched. This CDR3 has 15 amino acids. Germline CDR1 and CDR2: SGHTS and YDEGEE. Written as DNA, the CDR3 is TGTGCCAGCAGCTTGTCACGGGACAGCCTCAATGAGCAGTTCTTC. Amino acids: CASSLSRDSLNEQFF.

The chain carries TRBV11-2 and TRBJ1-1; perhaps TRBD1 as D (6 bases). V lost 0 bases, J lost 4 bases, and 6 bases lay in between. The germline V gene has CDR1 SGHAT and CDR2 FQNNGV. The CDR3 sequence is 13 residues long. The CDR3 here is CASSLDRGTEAFF. CDR3 nucleotide sequence: TGTGCCAGCAGCTTAGACAGGGGCACTGAAGCTTTCTTT. The entire variable domain, with the rest obtained from reference TRBV11-2 and TRBJ1-1, is as follows: EAGVAQSPRYKIIEKRQSVAFWCNPISGHATLYWYQQILGQGPKLLIQFQNNGVVDDSQLPKDRFSAERLKGVDSTLKIQPAKLEDSAVYLCASSLDRGTEAFFGQGTRLTVV.

This chain joins TRBV5-1 and TRBJ2-2, with 10 positions matching TRBD2. This CDR3 is 19 amino acids long. Germline V gives CDR1 SGHRS, CDR2 YFSETQ. V trimming: 1 base; J trimming: 1 base; junction bases outside the gene matches: 10. The CDR3 reads CASSLQSGGLAENTGELFF. The CDR3 nucleotides read TGCGCCAGCAGCTTGCAATCCGGTGGACTAGCGGAGAACACCGGGGAGCTGTTTTTT.

The J gene is TRBJ1-2, the V gene TRBV5-4; D gene ambiguous. The CDR3 covers 15 residues. Looked up from germline, CDR1 is SGHNT and CDR2 is YYREEE (reference sequence). V dropped 0 bases and J dropped 6 bases, with 15 bases sitting between them. The DNA of the CDR3 is TGTGCCAGCAGCTTGGGGATTCCCGGGGTCGATGGCTACACCTTC. As protein: CASSLGIPGVDGYTF.

This clone was observed a handful of times. This chain links TRBV7-6 with TRBJ2-3; D perhaps matches TRBD1 (6 bases). The V and J ends lost 5 bases and 3 bases respectively, with 18 bases between them. Germline CDR1 is SGHVS and CDR2 is FNYEAQ. This CDR3 is 16 amino acids long. The CDR3 reads CASSQGSGTRTDTQYF. The CDR3 DNA reads as TGTGCCAGCAGCCAAGGTTCCGGGACACGAACAGATACGCAGTATTTT.

This clone came up once. The chain combines TRBV18 with TRBJ1-2; possibly TRBD1 for D (6 bases). V was cut by 3 bases and J by 2 bases, with 10 bases left in between. Germline assignment: CDR1 KGHSH and CDR2 LQKENI. CDR3 size: 14 residues. DNA for the CDR3: TGTGCCAGCTCACCGACCGGGACAAACTATGGCTACACCTTC. This gives the protein CASSPTGTNYGYTF.